This TCR beta chain stems from a study of T cell responses to AZD1222 COVID-19 vaccine. Notes on this clone: Its antigen is still unknown.

The table came from immunoSEQ multiplex PCR; TCRdb's copy has only in-frame clones and leaves some out. The sample lists 90,000 to 120,000 clones, around 92% seen once, with 5.5% to 8.5% in the top ten. Findings and caveats of the study: Nearly half of spike-specific TCRs reportedly target variant regions that are unmutated in the B.1.351 and B.1.1.7 variants.

Germline V gene data show CDR1 as SEHNR and CDR2 as FQNEAQ (reference sequence). This CDR3 is 14 amino acids long. The V and J ends lost 1 base and 4 bases, in that order; junction bases with no gene match: 2. This receptor was taken from an adult in good health. The sample in question was peripheral blood, obtained on day 0 of AZD1222 vaccination. The V gene is TRBV7-9, the J gene TRBJ2-5; TRBD2 aligns across 8 bases. Here the CDR3 DNA reads TGTGCCAGCAGCTTAGAGGCGGGAGGAGAGACCCAGTACTTC. Its translation: CASSLEAGGETQYF.